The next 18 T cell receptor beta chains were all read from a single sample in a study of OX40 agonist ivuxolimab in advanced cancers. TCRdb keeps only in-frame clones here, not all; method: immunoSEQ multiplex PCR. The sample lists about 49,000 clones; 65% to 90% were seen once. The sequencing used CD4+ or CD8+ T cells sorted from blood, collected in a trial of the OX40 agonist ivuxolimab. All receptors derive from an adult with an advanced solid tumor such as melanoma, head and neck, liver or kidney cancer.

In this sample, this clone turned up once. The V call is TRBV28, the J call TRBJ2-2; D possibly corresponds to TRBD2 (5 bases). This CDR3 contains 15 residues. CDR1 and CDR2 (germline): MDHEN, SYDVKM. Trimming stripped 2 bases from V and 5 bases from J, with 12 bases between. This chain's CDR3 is CASSLVGMGTGELFF. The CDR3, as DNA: TGTGCCAGCAGTTTAGTCGGGATGGGGACCGGGGAGCTGTTTTTT.

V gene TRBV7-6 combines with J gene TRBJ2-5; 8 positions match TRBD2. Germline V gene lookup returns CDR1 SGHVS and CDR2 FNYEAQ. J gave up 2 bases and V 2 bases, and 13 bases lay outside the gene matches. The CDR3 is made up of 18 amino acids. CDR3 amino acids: CASSLLPGGGLNQETQYF. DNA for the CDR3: TGTGCCAGCAGCTTACTCCCGGGGGGGGGCCTTAATCAAGAGACCCAGTACTTC.

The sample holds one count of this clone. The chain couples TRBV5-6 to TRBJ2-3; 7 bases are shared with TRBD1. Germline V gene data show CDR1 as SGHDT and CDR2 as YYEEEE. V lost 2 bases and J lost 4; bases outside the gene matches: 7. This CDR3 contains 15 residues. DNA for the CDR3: TGTGCCAGCAGCTTTGTCGGGACAGAGGCAGATACGCAGTATTTT. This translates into CASSFVGTEADTQYF.

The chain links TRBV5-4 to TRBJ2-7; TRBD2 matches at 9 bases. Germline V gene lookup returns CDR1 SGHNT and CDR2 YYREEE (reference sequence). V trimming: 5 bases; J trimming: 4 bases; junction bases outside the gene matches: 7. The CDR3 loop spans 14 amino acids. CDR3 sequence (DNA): TGTGCCAGCAGGAATAGCGGGAGTGGGTACGAGCAGTACTTC. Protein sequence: CASRNSGSGYEQYF.

CDR3 loop: CASSQEYLAESSYNEQFF. CDR3 nucleotides: TGCGCCAGCAGCCAAGAATATCTAGCGGAGAGCTCCTACAATGAGCAGTTCTTC. The V and J genes are TRBV4-3 and TRBJ2-1; 7 bases align to TRBD2. Per germline, CDR1 LGHNA and CDR2 YSLEER. The CDR3 extends over 18 amino acids. The V segment lost 0 bases and the J segment 0 bases; nucleotides outside the gene matches: 8.

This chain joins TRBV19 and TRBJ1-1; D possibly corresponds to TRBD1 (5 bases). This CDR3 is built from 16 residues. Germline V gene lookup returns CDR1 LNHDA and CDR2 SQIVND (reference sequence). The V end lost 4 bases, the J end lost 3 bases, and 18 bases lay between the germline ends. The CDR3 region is CASSTSEIGGDTEAFF. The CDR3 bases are TGTGCCAGTAGTACGTCGGAAATTGGAGGGGACACTGAAGCTTTCTTT.

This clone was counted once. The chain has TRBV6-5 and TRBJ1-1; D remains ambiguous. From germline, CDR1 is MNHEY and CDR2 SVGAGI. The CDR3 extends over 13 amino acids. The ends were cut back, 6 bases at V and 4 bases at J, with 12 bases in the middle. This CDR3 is CASRPVPGTEAFF. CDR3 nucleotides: TGTGCCAGCAGACCCGTACCGGGCACTGAAGCTTTCTTT.

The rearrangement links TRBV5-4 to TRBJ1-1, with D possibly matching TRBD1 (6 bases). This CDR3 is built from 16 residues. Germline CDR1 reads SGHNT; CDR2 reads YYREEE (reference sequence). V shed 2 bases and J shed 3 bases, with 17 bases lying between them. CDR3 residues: CASSFGGGRRDTEAFF. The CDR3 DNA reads TGTGCCAGCAGCTTCGGAGGGGGACGGCGGGACACTGAAGCTTTCTTT. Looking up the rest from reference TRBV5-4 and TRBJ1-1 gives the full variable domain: ETGVTQSPTHLIKTRGQQVTLRCSSQSGHNTVSWYQQALGQGPQFIFQYYREEENGRGNFPPRFSGLQFPNYSSELNVNALELDDSALYLCASSFGGGRRDTEAFFGQGTRLTVV.

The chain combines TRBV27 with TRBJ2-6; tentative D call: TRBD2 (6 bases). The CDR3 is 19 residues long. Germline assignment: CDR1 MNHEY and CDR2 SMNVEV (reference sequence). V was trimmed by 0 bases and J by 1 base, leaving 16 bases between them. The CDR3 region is CASSLSMEGKGSGANVLTF. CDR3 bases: TGTGCCAGCAGTTTATCGATGGAGGGAAAAGGGTCTGGGGCCAACGTCCTGACTTTC.

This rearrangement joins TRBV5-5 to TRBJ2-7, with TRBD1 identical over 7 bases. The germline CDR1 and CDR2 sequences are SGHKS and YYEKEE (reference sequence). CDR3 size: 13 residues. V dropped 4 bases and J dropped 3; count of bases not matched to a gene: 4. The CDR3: CASSIRDSYEQYF. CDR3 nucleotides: TGTGCCAGCAGCATCCGGGACAGCTACGAGCAGTACTTC.

In DNA form, the CDR3 reads TGTGCCTTGTCGGCCGGGGGAAATGTTACCGGGGAGCTGTTTTTT. Amino acid sequence: CALSAGGNVTGELFF. This rearrangement joins TRBV30 to TRBJ2-2; a weak D match, TRBD2 (6 bases). The ends were cut back, 7 bases at V and 5 bases at J, with 20 bases in the middle. Germline CDR1 is GTSNPN and CDR2 is SVGIG (reference sequence). The CDR3 has 15 amino acids.

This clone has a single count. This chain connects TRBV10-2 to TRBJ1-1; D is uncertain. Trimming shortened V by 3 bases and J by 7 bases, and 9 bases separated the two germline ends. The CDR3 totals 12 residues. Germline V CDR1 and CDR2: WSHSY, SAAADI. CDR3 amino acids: CASSEVGREAFF. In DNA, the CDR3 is TGCGCCAGCAGTGAAGTAGGCCGTGAAGCTTTCTTT.

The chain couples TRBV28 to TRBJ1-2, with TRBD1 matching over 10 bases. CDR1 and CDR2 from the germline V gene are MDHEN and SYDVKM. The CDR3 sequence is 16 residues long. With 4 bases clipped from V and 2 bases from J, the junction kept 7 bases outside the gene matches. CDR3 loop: CASSYRPGQGNYGYTF. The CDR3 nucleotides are TGTGCCAGCAGTTACCGCCCGGGACAGGGGAACTATGGCTACACCTTC.

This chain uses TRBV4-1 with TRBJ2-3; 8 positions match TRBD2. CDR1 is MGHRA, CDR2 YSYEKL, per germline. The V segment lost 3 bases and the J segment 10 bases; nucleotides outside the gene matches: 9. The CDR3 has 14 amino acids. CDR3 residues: CASSHGGGLVAQYF. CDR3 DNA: TGCGCCAGCAGCCATGGTGGGGGACTAGTGGCGCAGTATTTT.

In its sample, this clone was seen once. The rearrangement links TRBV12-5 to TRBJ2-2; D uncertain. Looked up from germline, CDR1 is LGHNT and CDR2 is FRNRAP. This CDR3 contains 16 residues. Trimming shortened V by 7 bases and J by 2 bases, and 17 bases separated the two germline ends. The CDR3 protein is CASVQPGPSNTGELFF. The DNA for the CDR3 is TGTGCTAGTGTCCAACCGGGTCCCTCAAACACCGGGGAGCTGTTTTTT.

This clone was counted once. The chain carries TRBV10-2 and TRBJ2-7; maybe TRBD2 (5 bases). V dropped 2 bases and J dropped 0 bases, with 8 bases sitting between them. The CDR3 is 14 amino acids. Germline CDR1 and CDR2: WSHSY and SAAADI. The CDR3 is CASSEPRDSYEQYV. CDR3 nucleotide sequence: TGCGCCAGCAGTGAGCCCCGGGACTCCTACGAGCAGTACGTC.

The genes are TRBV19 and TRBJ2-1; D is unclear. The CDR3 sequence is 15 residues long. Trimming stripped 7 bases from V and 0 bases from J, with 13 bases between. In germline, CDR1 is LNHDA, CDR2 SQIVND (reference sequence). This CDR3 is CASTSDDSSYNEQFF. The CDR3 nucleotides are TGTGCCAGTACCTCGGACGATAGCTCCTACAATGAGCAGTTCTTC.

CDR3 sequence reads: CASSGWGLDYGYTF. Here the CDR3 DNA reads TGTGCCAGCAGCGGTTGGGGGTTAGACTATGGCTACACCTTC. The chain is built from TRBV9 and TRBJ1-2; tentative D call: TRBD1 (5 bases). This CDR3 has 14 residues. Looked up from germline, CDR1 is SGDLS and CDR2 is YYNGEE. The V end was cut by 3 bases, the J end by 3 bases, with 12 bases between.